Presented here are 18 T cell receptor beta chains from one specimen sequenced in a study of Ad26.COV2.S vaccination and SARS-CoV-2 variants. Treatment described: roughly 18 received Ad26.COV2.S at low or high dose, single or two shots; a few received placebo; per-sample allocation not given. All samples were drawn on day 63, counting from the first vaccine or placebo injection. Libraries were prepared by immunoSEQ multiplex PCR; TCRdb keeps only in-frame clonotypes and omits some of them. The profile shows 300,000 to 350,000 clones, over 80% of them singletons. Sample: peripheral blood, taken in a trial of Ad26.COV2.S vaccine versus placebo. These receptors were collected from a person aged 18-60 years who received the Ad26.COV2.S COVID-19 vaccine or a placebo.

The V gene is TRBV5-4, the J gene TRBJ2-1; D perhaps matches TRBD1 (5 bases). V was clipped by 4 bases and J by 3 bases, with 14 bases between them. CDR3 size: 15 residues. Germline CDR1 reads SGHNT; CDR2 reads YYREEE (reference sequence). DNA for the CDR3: TGTGCCAGCAGCCCTGAGGCGCAGGGCTACAATGAGCAGTTCTTC. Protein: CASSPEAQGYNEQFF.

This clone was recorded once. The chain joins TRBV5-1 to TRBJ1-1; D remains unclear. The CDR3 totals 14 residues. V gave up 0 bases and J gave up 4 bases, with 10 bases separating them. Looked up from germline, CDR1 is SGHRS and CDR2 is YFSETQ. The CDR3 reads CASSLEDGRTEAFF. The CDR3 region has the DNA TGCGCCAGCAGCTTGGAGGACGGACGCACTGAAGCTTTCTTT.

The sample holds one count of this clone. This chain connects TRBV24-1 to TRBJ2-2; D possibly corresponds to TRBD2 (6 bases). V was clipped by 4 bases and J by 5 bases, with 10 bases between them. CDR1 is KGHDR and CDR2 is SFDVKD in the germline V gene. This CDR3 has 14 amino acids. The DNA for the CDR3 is TGTGCCACCAGTGAGGGGGGAAGGACCGGGGAGCTGTTTTTT. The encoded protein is CATSEGGRTGELFF.

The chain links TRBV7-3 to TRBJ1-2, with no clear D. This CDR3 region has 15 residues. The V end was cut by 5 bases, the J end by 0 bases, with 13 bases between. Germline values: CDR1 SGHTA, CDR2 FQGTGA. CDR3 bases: TGTGCCAGCAGCCCGGGTGTGGGAACTAACTATGGCTACACCTTC. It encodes CASSPGVGTNYGYTF.

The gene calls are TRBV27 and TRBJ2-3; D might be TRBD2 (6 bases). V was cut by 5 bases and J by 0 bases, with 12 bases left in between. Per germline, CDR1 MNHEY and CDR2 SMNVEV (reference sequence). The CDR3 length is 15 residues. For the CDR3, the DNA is TGTGCCAGCAGTCCCCCGGGGGTTAGCACAGATACGCAGTATTTT. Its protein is CASSPPGVSTDTQYF.

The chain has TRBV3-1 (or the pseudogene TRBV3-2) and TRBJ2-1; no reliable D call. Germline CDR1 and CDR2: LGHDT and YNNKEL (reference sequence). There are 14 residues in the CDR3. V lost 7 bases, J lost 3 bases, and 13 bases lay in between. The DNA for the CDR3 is TGTGCCAGCACAACAGATCCCATCTACAATGAGCAGTTCTTC. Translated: CASTTDPIYNEQFF.

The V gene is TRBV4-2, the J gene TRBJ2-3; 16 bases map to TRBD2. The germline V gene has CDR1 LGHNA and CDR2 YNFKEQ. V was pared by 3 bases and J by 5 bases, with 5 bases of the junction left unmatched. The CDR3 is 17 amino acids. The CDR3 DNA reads TGTGCCAGCAGCCAGGGGACTAGCGGGGGGGCCGTAGATACGCAGTATTTT. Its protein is CASSQGTSGGAVDTQYF.

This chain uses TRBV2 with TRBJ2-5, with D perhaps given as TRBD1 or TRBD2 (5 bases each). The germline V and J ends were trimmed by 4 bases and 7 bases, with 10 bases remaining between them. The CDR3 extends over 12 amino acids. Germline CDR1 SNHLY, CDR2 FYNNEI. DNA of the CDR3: TGTGCCAGCAGTGGCAGGGACGCGACCCAGTACTTC. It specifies CASSGRDATQYF.

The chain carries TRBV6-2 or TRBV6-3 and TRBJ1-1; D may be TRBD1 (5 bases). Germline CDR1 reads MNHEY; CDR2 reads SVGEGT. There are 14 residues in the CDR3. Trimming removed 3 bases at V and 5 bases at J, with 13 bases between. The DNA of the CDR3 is TGTGCCAGCAGTTATATCCAGGGAGGAACTGAAGCTTTCTTT. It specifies CASSYIQGGTEAFF.

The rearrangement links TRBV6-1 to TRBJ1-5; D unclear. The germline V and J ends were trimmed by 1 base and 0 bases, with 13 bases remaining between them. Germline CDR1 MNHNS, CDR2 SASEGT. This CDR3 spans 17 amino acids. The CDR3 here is CASSEGTASISNQPQHF. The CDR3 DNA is TGTGCCAGCAGTGAAGGAACAGCCTCAATTAGCAATCAGCCCCAGCATTTT.

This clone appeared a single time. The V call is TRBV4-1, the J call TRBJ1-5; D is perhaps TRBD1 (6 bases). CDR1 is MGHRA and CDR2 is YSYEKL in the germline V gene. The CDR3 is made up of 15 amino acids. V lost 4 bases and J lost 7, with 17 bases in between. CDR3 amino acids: CASSRLGGAEQPQHF. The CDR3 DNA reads TGCGCCAGCAGCCGGTTGGGGGGGGCGGAACAGCCCCAGCATTTT.

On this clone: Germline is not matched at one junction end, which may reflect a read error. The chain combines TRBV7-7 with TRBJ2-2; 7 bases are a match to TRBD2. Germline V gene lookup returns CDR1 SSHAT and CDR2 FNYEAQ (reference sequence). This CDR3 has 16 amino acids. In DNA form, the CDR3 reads TGTGCTAGCAGCCCCCAAGGCGGGGGATGGATCGGGGAGCTGTTTTTT. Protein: CASSPQGGGWIGELFF. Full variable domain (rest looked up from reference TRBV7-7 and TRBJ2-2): GAGVSQSPRYKVTKRGQDVTLRCDPISSHATLYWYQQALGQGPEFLTYFNYEAQPDKSGLPSDRFSAERPEGSISTLTIQRTEQRDSAMYRCASSPQGGGWIGELFFGEGSRLTVL.

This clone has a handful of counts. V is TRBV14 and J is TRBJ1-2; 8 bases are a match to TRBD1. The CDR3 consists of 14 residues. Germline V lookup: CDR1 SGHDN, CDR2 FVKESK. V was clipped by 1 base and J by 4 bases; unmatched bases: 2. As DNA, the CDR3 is TGTGCCAGCAGCCAAGGGACAGGGCCCTATGGCTACACCTTC. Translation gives CASSQGTGPYGYTF.

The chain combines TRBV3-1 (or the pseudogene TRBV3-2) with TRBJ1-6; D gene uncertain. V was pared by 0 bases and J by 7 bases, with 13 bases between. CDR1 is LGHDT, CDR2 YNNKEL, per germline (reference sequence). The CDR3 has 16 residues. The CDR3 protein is CASSQDGRTLNSPLHF. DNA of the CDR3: TGTGCCAGCAGCCAAGATGGGAGGACCCTAAATTCACCCCTCCACTTT.

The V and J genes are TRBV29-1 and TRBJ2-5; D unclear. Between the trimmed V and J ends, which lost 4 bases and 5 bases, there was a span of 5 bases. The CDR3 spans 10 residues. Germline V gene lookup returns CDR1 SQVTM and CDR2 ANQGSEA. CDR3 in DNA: TGCAGCGTTGTTTCGGAGACCCAGTACTTC. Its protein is CSVVSETQYF.

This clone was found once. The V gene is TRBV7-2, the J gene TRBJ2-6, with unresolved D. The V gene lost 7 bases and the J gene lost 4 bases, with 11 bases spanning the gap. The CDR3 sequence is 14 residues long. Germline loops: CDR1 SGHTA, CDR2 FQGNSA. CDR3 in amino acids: CASIDRAGANVLTF. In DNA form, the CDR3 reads TGTGCCAGCATAGATAGGGCCGGGGCCAACGTCCTGACTTTC.

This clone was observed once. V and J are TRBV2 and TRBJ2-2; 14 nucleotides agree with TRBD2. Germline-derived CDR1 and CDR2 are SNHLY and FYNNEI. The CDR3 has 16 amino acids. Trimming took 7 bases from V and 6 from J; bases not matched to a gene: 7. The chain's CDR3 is CASKRMTSGGAGELFF. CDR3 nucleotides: TGTGCCAGCAAAAGAATGACTAGCGGGGGGGCCGGGGAGCTGTTTTTT.

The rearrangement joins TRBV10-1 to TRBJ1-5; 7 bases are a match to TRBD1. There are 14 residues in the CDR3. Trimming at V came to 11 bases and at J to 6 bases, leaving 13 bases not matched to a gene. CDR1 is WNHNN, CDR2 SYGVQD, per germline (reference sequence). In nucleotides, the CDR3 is TGCGCCGGCCCGCCGCGAGGGGGCGGTCAGCCCCAGCATTTT. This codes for CAGPPRGGGQPQHF.